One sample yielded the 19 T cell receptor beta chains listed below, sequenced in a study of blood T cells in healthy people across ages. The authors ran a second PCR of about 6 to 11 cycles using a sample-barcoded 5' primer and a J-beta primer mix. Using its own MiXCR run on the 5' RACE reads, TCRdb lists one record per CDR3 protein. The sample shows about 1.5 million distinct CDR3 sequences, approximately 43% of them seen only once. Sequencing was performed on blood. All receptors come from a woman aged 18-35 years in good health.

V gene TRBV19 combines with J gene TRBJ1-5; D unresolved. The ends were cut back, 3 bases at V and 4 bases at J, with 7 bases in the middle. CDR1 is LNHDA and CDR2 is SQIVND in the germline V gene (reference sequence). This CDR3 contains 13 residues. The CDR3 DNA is TGTGCCAGTAGTATGTTTACGAATCAGCCCCAGCATTTT. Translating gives CASSMFTNQPQHF. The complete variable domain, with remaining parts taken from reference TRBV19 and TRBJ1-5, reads DGGITQSPKYLFRKEGQNVTLSCEQNLNHDAMYWYRQDPGQGLRLIYYSQIVNDFQKGDIAEGYSVSREKKESFPLTVTSAQKNPTAFYLCASSMFTNQPQHFGDGTRLSIL.

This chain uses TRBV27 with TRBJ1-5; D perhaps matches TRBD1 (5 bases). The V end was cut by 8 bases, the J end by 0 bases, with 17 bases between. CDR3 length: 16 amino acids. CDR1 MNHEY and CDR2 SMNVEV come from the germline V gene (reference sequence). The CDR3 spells CASRGLGAFSNQPQHF. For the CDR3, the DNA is TGTGCCAGCCGGGGTCTCGGGGCCTTTAGCAATCAGCCCCAGCATTTT.

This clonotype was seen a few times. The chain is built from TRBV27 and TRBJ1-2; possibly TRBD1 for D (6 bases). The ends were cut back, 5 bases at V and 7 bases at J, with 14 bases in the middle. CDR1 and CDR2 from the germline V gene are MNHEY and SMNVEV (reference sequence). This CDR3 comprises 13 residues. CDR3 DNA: TGTGCCAGCAGTACCATTCAGGGGCCTGGCTACACCTTC. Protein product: CASSTIQGPGYTF.

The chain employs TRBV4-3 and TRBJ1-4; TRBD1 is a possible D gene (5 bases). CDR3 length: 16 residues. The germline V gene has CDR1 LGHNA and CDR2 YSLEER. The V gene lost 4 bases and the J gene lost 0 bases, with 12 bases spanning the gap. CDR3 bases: TGCGCCAGCAGCCGGGGGAGCGCCGCAACTAATGAAAAACTGTTTTTT. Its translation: CASSRGSAATNEKLFF.

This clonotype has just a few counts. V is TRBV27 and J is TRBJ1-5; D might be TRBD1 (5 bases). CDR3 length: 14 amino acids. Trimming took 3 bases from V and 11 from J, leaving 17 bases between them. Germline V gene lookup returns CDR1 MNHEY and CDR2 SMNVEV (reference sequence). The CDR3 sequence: CASSFGGGIGTQHF. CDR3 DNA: TGTGCCAGCAGTTTCGGTGGGGGAATTGGGACCCAGCATTTT.

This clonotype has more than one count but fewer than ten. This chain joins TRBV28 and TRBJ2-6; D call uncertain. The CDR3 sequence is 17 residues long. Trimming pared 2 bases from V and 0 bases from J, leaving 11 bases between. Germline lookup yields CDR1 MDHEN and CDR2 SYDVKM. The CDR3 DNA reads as TGTGCCAGCAGTTTAGATGCCCGTTACTCTGGGGCCAACGTCCTGACTTTC. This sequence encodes CASSLDARYSGANVLTF.

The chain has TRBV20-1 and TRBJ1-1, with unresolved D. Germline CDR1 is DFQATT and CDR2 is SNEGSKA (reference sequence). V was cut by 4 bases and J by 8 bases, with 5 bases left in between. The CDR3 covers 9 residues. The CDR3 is CSATEEAFF. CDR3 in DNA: TGCAGTGCTACAGAGGAAGCTTTCTTT.

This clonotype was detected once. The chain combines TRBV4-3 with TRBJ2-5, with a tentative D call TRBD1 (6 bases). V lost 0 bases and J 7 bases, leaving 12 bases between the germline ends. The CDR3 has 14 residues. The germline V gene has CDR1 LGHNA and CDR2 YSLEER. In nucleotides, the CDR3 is TGCGCCAGCAGCCAAGATGCAGGGGTAGGGACCCAGTACTTC. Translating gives CASSQDAGVGTQYF.

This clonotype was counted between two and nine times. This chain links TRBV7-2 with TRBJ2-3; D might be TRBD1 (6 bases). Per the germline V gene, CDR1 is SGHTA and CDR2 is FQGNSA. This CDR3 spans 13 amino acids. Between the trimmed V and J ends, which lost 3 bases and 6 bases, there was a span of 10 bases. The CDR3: CASSFHRGDTQYF. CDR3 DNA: TGTGCCAGCAGCTTTCATAGGGGGGATACGCAGTATTTT.

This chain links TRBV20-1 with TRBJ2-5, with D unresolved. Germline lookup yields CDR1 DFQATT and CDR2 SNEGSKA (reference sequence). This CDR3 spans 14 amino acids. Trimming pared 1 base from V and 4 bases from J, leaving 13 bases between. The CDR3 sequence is CSARVPGIIETQYF. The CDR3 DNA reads TGCAGTGCTAGAGTTCCCGGAATCATAGAGACCCAGTACTTC.

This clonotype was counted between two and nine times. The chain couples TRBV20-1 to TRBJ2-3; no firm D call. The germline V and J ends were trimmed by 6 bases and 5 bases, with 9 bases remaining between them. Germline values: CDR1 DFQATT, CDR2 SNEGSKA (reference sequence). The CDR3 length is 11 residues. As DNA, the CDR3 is TGCAGTGCCACCTTAAAAGATACGCAGTATTTT. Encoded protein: CSATLKDTQYF.

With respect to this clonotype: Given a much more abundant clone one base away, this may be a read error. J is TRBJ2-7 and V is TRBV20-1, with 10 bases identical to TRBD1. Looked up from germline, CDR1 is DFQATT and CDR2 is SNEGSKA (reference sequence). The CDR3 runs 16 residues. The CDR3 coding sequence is TGCAGTGCTAGAGTGTTGGGACAGGGGCAATCCTACGGGCAGTACTTC. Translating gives CSARVLGQGQSYGQYF.

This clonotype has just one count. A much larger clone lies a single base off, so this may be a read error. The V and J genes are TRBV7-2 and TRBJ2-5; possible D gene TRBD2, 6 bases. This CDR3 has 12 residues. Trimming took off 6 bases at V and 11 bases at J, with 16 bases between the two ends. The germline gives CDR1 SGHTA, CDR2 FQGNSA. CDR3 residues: CASSPYSGAQYF. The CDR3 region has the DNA TGTGCCAGCAGTCCATATAGCGGCGCTCAGTACTTC.

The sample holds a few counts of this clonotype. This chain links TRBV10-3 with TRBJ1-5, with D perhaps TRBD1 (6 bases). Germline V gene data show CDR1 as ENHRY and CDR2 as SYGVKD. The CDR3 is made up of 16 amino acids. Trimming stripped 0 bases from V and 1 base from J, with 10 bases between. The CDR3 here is CAISESLGGSNQPQHF. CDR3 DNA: TGTGCCATCAGTGAGTCGCTAGGGGGAAGCAATCAGCCCCAGCATTTT.

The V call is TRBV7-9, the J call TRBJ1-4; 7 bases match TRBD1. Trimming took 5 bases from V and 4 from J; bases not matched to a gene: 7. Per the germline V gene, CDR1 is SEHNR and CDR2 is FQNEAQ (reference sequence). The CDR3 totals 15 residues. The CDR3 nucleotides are TGTGCCAGCAGCCGAGATGGGACAGTTAATGAAAAACTGTTTTTT. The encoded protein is CASSRDGTVNEKLFF. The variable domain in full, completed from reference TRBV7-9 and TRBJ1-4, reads DTGVSQNPRHKITKRGQNVTFRCDPISEHNRLYWYRQTLGQGPEFLTYFQNEAQLEKSRLLSDRFSAERPKGSFSTLEIQRTEQGDSAMYLCASSRDGTVNEKLFFGSGTQLSVL.

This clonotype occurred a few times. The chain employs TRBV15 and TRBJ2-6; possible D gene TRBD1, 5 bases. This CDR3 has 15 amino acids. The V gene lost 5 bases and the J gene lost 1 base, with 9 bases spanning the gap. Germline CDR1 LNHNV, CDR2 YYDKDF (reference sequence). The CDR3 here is CATSDHRSGANVLTF. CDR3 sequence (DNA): TGTGCCACCAGCGATCACAGGTCTGGGGCCAACGTCCTGACTTTC.

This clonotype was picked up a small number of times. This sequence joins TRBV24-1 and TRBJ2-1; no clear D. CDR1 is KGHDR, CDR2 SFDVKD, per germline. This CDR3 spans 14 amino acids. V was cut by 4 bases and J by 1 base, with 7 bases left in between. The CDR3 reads CATSDHGSYNEQFF. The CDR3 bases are TGTGCCACCAGTGACCACGGGTCCTACAATGAGCAGTTCTTC.

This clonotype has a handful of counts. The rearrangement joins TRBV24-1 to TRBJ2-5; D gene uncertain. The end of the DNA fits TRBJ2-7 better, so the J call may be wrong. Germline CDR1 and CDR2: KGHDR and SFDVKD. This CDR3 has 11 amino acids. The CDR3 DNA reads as TGTGCCACCAGTGATTGGGCCGAGCAGTACTTC. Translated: CATSDWAEQYF.

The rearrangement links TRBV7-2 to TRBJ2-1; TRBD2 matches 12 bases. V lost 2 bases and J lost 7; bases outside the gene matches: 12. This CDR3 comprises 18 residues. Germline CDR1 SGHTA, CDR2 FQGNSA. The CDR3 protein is CASSLLAGGPSMGNEQFF. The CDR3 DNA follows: TGTGCCAGCAGCTTACTAGCGGGAGGGCCGAGTATGGGGAATGAGCAGTTCTTC. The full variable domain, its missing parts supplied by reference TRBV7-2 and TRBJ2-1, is GAGVSQSPSNKVTEKGKDVELRCDPISGHTALYWYRQSLGQGLEFLIYFQGNSAPDKSGLPSDRFSAERTGGSVSTLTIQRTQQEDSAVYLCASSLLAGGPSMGNEQFFGPGTRLTVL.